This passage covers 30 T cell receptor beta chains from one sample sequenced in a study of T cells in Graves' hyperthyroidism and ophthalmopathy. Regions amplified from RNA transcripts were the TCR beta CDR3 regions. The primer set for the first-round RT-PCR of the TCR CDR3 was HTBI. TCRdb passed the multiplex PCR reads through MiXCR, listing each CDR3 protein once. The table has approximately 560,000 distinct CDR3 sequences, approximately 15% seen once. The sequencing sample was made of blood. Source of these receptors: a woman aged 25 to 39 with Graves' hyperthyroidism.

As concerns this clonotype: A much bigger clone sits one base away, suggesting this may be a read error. CDR3 DNA sequence: TGTGACAGCAGCTTAGCTCGGACGGACCAAGAGACCCAGTACTTC. Amino acid sequence: CDSSLARTDQETQYF. The chain is built from TRBV7-9 and TRBJ2-5; the D is unclear. Germline lookup yields CDR1 SEHNR and CDR2 FQNEAQ (reference sequence). This CDR3 is 15 amino acids long.

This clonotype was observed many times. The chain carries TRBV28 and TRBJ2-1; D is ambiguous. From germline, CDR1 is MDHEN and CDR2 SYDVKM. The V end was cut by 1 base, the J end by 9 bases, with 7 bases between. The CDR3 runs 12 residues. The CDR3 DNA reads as TGTGCCAGCAGTTTATCGGCCGGTGAGCAGTTCTTC. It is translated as CASSLSAGEQFF.

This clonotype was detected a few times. This CDR3 reads CAISDRLSTDTQYF. In nucleotides, the CDR3 is TGTGCCATCAGTGATCGACTTTCCACAGATACGCAGTATTTT. V usage is TRBV10-3 and J usage is TRBJ2-3, with unresolved D. Between the trimmed V and J ends, which lost 3 bases and 2 bases, there was a span of 9 bases. The CDR3 sequence is 14 residues long. Germline CDR1 ENHRY, CDR2 SYGVKD.

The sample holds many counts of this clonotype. The CDR3 region has the DNA TGTGCCAGCAGAGAAAACAGGGGTCAGCCCCAGCATTTT. This translates into CASRENRGQPQHF. The V call is TRBV6-1, the J call TRBJ1-5, with TRBD1 matching over 7 bases. The trim removed 6 bases at V and 6 bases at J, leaving 5 bases unmatched. Germline lookup yields CDR1 MNHNS and CDR2 SASEGT. The length of the CDR3 is 13 residues.

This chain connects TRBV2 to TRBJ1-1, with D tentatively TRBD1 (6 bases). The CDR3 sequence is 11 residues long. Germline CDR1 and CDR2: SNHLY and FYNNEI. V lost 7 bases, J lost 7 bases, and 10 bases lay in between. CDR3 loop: CASIRGVEAFF. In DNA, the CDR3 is TGTGCCAGCATTAGGGGGGTTGAAGCTTTCTTT.

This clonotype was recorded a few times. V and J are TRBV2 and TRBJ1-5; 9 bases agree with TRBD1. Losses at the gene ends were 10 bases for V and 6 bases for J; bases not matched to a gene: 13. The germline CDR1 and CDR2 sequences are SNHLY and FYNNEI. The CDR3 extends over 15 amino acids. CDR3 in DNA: TGTGCCACCTCACCTAACAGGGGGCTTGGTCAGCCCCAGCATTTT. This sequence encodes CATSPNRGLGQPQHF. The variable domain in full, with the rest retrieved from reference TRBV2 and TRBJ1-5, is EPEVTQTPSHQVTQMGQEVILRCVPISNHLYFYWYRQILGQKVEFLVSFYNNEISEKSEIFDDQFSVERPDGSNFTLKIRSTKLEDSAMYFCATSPNRGLGQPQHFGDGTRLSIL.

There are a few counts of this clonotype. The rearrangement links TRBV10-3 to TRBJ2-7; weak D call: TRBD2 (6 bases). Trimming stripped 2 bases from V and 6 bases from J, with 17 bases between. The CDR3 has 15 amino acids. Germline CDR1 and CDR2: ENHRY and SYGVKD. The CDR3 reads CAISEGSGWVGEQYF. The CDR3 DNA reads TGTGCCATCAGTGAGGGGAGCGGGTGGGTGGGCGAGCAGTACTTC.

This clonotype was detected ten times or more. CDR3 bases: TGTGCCAGCAGCCTAGACACTTTTGAGCAGTTCTTC. Its translation is CASSLDTFEQFF. The J gene is TRBJ2-1, the V gene TRBV14; no clear D gene. Trimming left V 4 bases short and J 9 bases short, with 10 bases between. Germline assignment: CDR1 SGHDN and CDR2 FVKESK. There are 12 residues in the CDR3.

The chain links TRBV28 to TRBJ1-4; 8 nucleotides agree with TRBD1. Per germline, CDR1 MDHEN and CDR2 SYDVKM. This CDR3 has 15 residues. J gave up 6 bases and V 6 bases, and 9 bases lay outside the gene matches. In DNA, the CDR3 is TGTGCCAGCAGGACCACAGGGGGGGGGGATGAAAAACTGTTTTTT. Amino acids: CASRTTGGGDEKLFF. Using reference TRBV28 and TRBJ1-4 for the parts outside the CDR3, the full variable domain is DVKVTQSSRYLVKRTGEKVFLECVQDMDHENMFWYRQDPGLGLRLIYFSYDVKMKEKGDIPEGYSVSREKKERFSLILESASTNQTSMYLCASRTTGGGDEKLFFGSGTQLSVL.

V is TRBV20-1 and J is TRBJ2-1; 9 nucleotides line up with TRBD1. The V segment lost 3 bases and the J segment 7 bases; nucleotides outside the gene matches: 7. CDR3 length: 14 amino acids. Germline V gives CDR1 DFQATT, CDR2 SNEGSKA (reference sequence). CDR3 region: CSASSGQGSNEQFF. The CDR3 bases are TGCAGTGCTAGTTCGGGACAGGGAAGTAATGAGCAGTTCTTC.

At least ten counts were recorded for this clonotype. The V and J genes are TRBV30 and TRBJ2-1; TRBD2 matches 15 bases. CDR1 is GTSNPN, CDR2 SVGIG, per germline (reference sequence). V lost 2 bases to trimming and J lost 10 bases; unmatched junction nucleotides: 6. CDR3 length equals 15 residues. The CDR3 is CAWSRTSGRGGEQFF. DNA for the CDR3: TGTGCCTGGAGTCGGACTAGCGGGAGGGGGGGCGAGCAGTTCTTC.

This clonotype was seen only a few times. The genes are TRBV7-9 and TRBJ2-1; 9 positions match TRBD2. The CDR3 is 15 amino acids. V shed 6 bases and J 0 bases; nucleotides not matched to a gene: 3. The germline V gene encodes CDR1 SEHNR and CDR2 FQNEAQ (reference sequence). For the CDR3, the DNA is TGTGCCAGCAGTCGGACTAGCGCCTCCTACAATGAGCAGTTCTTC. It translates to CASSRTSASYNEQFF.

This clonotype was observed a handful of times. CDR3 in DNA: TGTGCCAGCAGTTTAAACAGGGTATTTGGTGGCTACACCTTC. Amino acids: CASSLNRVFGGYTF. This chain links TRBV27 with TRBJ1-2, with D possibly TRBD1 on 6 matching bases. The CDR3 sequence is 14 residues long. Germline V gene data show CDR1 as MNHEY and CDR2 as SMNVEV (reference sequence). Trimming took 2 bases from V and 7 from J, leaving 14 bases between them.

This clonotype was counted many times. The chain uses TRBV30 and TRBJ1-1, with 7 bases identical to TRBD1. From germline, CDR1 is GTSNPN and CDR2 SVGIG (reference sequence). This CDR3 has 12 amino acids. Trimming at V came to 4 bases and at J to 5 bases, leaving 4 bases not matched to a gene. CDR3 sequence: CAWKRGLTEAFF. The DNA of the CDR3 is TGTGCCTGGAAGAGGGGGCTAACTGAAGCTTTCTTT.

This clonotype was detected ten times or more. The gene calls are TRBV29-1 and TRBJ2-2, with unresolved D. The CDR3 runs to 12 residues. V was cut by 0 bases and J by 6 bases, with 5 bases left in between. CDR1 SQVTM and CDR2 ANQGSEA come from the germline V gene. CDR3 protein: CSVEDYAGELFF. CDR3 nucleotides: TGCAGCGTTGAAGATTACGCCGGGGAGCTGTTTTTT.

The CDR3, as DNA: TGCAGTGCTGGCCGGGACCGCAATCAGCCCCAGCATTTT. It codes for CSAGRDRNQPQHF. V and J are TRBV20-1 and TRBJ1-5, with a possible D match to TRBD1 (5 bases). Germline V gives CDR1 DFQATT, CDR2 SNEGSKA (reference sequence). V was cut by 5 bases and J by 2 bases, with 10 bases left in between. The CDR3 has 13 residues.

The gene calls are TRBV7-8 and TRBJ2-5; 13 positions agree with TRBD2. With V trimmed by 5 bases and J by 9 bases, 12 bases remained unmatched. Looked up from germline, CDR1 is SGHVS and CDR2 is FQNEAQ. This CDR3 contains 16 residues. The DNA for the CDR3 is TGTGCCAGCAGCGCCGGGACTAGCGGGGCGCTTTGGGCCCAGTACTTC. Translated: CASSAGTSGALWAQYF.

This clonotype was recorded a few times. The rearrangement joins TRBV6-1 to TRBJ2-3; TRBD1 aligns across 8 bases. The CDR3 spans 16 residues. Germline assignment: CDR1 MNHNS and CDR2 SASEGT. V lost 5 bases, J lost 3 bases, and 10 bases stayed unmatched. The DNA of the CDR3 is TGTGCCAGCAGTTATGGGGCAGGGGGCTGGACAGATACGCAGTATTTT. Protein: CASSYGAGGWTDTQYF.

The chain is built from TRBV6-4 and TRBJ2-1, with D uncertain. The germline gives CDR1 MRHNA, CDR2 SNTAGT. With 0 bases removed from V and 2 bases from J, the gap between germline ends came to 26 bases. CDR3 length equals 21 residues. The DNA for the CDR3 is TGTGCCAGCAGTGACTCCTTATGTCCCCTCCTTGACGTGGTCCCCTACAATGAGCAGTTCTTC. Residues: CASSDSLCPLLDVVPYNEQFF.

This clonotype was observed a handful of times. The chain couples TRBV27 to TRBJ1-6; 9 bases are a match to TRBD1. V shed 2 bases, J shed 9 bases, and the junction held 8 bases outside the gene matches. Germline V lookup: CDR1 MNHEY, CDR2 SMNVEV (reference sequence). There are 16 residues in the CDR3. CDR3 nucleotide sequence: TGTGCCAGCAGTTTACCCTCATGGACAGGGGTTTCACCCCTCCACTTT. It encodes CASSLPSWTGVSPLHF.

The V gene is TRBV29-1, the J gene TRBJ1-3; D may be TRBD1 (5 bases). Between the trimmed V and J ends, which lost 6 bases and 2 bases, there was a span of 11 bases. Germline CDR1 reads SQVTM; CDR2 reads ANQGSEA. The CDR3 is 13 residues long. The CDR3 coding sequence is TGCAGCGTCCTCGGGGGGGCTGGAAACACCATATATTTT. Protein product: CSVLGGAGNTIYF.

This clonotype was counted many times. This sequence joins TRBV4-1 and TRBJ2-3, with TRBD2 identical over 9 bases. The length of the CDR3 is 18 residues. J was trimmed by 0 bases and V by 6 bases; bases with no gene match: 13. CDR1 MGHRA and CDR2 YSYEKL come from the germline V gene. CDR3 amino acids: CASSFPRASGTSTDTQYF. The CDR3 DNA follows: TGCGCCAGCAGTTTCCCTAGGGCTAGCGGGACTAGCACAGATACGCAGTATTTT.

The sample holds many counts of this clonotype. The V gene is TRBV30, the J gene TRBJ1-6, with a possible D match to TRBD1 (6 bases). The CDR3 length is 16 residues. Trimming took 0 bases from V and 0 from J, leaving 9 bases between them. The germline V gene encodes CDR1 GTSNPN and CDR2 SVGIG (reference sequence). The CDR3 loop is CAWSVDRSSYNSPLHF. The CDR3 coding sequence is TGTGCCTGGAGTGTTGACAGGAGCTCCTATAATTCACCCCTCCACTTT.

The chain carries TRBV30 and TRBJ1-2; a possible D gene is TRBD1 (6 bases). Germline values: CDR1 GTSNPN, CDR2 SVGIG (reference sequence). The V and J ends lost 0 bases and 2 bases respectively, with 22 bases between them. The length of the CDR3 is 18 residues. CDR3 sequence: CAWSVLAGGAGVNYGYTF. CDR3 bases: TGTGCCTGGAGTGTCTTGGCCGGGGGGGCAGGAGTGAACTATGGCTACACCTTC.

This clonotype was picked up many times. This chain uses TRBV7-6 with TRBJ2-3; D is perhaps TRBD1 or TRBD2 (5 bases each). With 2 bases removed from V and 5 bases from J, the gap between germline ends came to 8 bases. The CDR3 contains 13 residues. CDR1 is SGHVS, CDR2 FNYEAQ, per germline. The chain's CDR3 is CASSLRDGDTQYF. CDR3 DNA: TGTGCCAGCAGCTTAAGGGACGGAGATACGCAGTATTTT. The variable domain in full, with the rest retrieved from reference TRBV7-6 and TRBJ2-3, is GAGVSQSPRYKVTKRGQDVALRCDPISGHVSLYWYRQALGQGPEFLTYFNYEAQQDKSGLPNDRFSAERPEGSISTLTIQRTEQRDSAMYRCASSLRDGDTQYFGPGTRLTVL.

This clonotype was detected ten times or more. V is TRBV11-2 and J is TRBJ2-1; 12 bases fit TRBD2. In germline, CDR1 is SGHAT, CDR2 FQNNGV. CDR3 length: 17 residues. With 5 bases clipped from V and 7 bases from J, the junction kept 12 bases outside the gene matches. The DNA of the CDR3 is TGTGCCAGCAGCCGACCCCACGGACTAGCGGGATTGAATGAGCAGTTCTTC. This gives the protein CASSRPHGLAGLNEQFF. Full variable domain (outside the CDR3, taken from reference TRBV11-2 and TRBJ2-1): EAGVAQSPRYKIIEKRQSVAFWCNPISGHATLYWYQQILGQGPKLLIQFQNNGVVDDSQLPKDRFSAERLKGVDSTLKIQPAKLEDSAVYLCASSRPHGLAGLNEQFFGPGTRLTVL.

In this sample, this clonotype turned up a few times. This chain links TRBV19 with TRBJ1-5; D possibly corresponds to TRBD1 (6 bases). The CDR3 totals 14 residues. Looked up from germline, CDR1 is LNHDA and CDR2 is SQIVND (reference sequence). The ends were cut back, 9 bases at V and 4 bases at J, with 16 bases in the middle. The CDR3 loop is CASLLTGRNQPQHF. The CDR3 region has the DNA TGTGCCAGCCTTCTGACAGGAAGGAATCAGCCCCAGCATTTT.

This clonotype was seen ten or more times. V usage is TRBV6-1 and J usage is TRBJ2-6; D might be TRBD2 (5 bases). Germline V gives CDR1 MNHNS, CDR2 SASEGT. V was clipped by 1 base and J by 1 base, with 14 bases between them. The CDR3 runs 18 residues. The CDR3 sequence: CASSEGTGRFSGANVLTF. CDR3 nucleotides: TGTGCCAGCAGTGAAGGGACGGGAAGATTTTCTGGGGCCAACGTCCTGACTTTC.

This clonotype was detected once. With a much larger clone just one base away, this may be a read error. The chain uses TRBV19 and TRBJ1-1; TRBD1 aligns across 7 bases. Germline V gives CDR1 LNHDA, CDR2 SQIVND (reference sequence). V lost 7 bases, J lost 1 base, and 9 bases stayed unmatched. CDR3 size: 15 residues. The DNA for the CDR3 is TGTGCCAGTAAGACAGGGACAGCCGAGAACACTGAAGCTTTCTTT. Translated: CASKTGTAENTEAFF.

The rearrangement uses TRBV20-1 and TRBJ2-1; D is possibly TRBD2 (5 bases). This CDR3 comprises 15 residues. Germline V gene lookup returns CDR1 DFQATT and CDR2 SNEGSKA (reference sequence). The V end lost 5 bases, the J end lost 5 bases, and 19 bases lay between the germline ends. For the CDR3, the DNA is TGCAGTGCTCACGAGCGGAATCGATCCCACAATGAGCAGTTCTTC. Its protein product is CSAHERNRSHNEQFF.